One and the same sample provided the 29 T cell receptor beta chains below, sequenced in a study of blood T cell repertoires in COVID-19. Libraries were prepared by immunoSEQ multiplex PCR; TCRdb keeps only in-frame clonotypes and omits some of them. The table lists about 190,000 clones, less than 80% of them singletons. The sequenced sample was peripheral blood. All receptors derive from a woman between 45 and 60 years old with acute or convalescent COVID-19.

The chain employs TRBV14 and TRBJ2-5, with 11 bases identical to TRBD2. This CDR3 contains 14 residues. Trimming at V came to 1 base and at J to 6 bases, leaving 1 base not matched to a gene. CDR1 and CDR2 (germline): SGHDN, FVKESK. CDR3 in amino acids: CASSQASGRQTQYF. DNA for the CDR3: TGTGCCAGCAGCCAAGCTAGCGGGAGGCAGACCCAGTACTTC.

The J gene is TRBJ1-2, the V gene TRBV6-5; the match to TRBD1 covers 8 bases. V was pared by 8 bases and J by 7 bases, with 9 bases of the junction left unmatched. The CDR3 is made up of 13 amino acids. Germline CDR1 and CDR2: MNHEY and SVGAGI. In nucleotides, the CDR3 is TGTGCCAGCGCCCCCAGGGGGCTAGGTGGCTACACCTTC. This sequence encodes CASAPRGLGGYTF.

The chain combines TRBV30 with TRBJ2-2; 9 bases match TRBD1. The germline CDR1 and CDR2 sequences are GTSNPN and SVGIG (reference sequence). This CDR3 region has 14 residues. J gave up 7 bases and V 4 bases, and 7 bases lay outside the gene matches. The CDR3 DNA reads TGTGCCTGGAACAGAGACAGGGGGGGCGGGGAGCTGTTTTTT. Translated, it gives CAWNRDRGGGELFF.

The CDR3 loop is CASSLVYKEAFF. CDR3 sequence (DNA): TGTGCCAGCAGCTTAGTCTATAAAGAAGCTTTCTTT. V and J are TRBV11-2 and TRBJ1-1; D remains ambiguous. CDR3 length equals 12 residues. V was clipped by 1 base and J by 8 bases, with 8 bases between them. Germline CDR1 is SGHAT and CDR2 is FQNNGV. The entire variable domain, with the rest obtained from reference TRBV11-2 and TRBJ1-1, is as follows: EAGVAQSPRYKIIEKRQSVAFWCNPISGHATLYWYQQILGQGPKLLIQFQNNGVVDDSQLPKDRFSAERLKGVDSTLKIQPAKLEDSAVYLCASSLVYKEAFFGQGTRLTVV.

The chain has TRBV10-3 and TRBJ2-5; TRBD2 might be the D (7 bases). This CDR3 contains 17 residues. Trimming stripped 0 bases from V and 1 base from J, with 15 bases between. CDR1 ENHRY and CDR2 SYGVKD come from the germline V gene. The CDR3 is CAISESGGGTFQETQYF. The CDR3 DNA reads as TGTGCCATCAGTGAGTCGGGAGGGGGGACATTCCAAGAGACCCAGTACTTC.

A remark on this clone: An end of the junction differs from the germline gene, which may be a read error. This chain joins TRBV7-6 and TRBJ2-7, with 9 bases lining up with TRBD2. Germline V gene sequence: CDR1 SGHVS, CDR2 FNYEAQ. This CDR3 contains 18 residues. This CDR3 is CASSQKGASGTSSHEQYF. The CDR3 DNA follows: TGTGCCAGCAGCCAAAAAGGGGCTAGCGGGACGAGCTCCCACGAGCAGTACTTC.

V is TRBV6-6 and J is TRBJ1-2, with a tentative D call TRBD1 (5 bases). Trimming took 6 bases from V and 7 from J, leaving 12 bases between them. The CDR3 is 12 amino acids. Germline V gene data show CDR1 as MNHNY and CDR2 as SVGAGI (reference sequence). CDR3 protein: CASRPQGRGYTF. CDR3 in DNA: TGTGCCAGCAGACCGCAGGGCCGTGGCTACACCTTC.

This clone was counted a few times. This chain uses TRBV27 with TRBJ2-7; D possibly corresponds to TRBD2 (6 bases). CDR3 size: 16 residues. Germline lookup yields CDR1 MNHEY and CDR2 SMNVEV (reference sequence). V dropped 5 bases and J dropped 5 bases, with 22 bases sitting between them. The CDR3 region has the DNA TGTGCCAGCAGTAAAGGAGGGAGAGCCCCCCCCCACGAGCAGTACTTC. This codes for CASSKGGRAPPHEQYF.

The rearrangement uses TRBV27 and TRBJ2-3; a weak D match, TRBD1 (6 bases). This CDR3 contains 14 residues. Germline loops: CDR1 MNHEY, CDR2 SMNVEV (reference sequence). Trimming removed 3 bases from V and 4 bases from J, with 11 bases in between. The CDR3 bases are TGTGCCAGCAGTTTTCAGGGGTTCGCAGATACGCAGTATTTT. Amino acids: CASSFQGFADTQYF.

The chain is built from TRBV19 and TRBJ1-2; 7 bases line up with TRBD1. The CDR3 has 15 residues. The V and J ends lost 4 bases and 4 bases, in that order; junction bases with no gene match: 9. In germline, CDR1 is LNHDA, CDR2 SQIVND (reference sequence). The CDR3 loop reads CASSTRDRTFYGYTF. The CDR3 DNA sequence: TGTGCCAGTAGTACCCGGGACAGAACATTCTATGGCTACACCTTC.

V gene TRBV13 combines with J gene TRBJ1-2; 10 bases match TRBD1. CDR3 length: 16 amino acids. The V and J ends lost 5 bases and 7 bases, in that order; junction bases with no gene match: 13. Germline values: CDR1 PRHDT, CDR2 FYEKMQ (reference sequence). This CDR3 is CASSPATGGVLGGYTF. The CDR3 DNA reads as TGTGCCAGCAGCCCGGCGACAGGGGGCGTTTTGGGTGGCTACACCTTC.

This clone was counted only a few times. J is TRBJ1-2 and V is TRBV28; 10 bases fit TRBD1. Germline V gene lookup returns CDR1 MDHEN and CDR2 SYDVKM. V dropped 3 bases and J dropped 6; count of bases not matched to a gene: 4. The CDR3 consists of 14 residues. CDR3 sequence (DNA): TGTGCCAGCAGTTTGCGACAGGGGGCAAATGGCTACACCTTC. Residues: CASSLRQGANGYTF.

The chain recombines TRBV9 with TRBJ1-1, with D possibly being TRBD1 (6 bases). This CDR3 has 14 amino acids. Trimming stripped 0 bases from V and 2 bases from J, with 8 bases between. Germline CDR1 reads SGDLS; CDR2 reads YYNGEE. This CDR3 is CASSVVGGNTEAFF. The CDR3 coding sequence is TGTGCCAGCAGCGTAGTAGGGGGAAACACTGAAGCTTTCTTT.

The genes are TRBV6-2 or TRBV6-3 and TRBJ2-1; D unresolved. V lost 4 bases and J lost 4, with 8 bases in between. The germline CDR1 and CDR2 sequences are MNHEY and SVGEGT. This CDR3 is built from 13 residues. As DNA, the CDR3 is TGTGCCAGCAGTTCCCGGGTTTACAATGAGCAGTTCTTC. This gives the protein CASSSRVYNEQFF.

This chain uses TRBV7-2 with TRBJ2-1; TRBD1 matches 9 bases. Germline trimming cut 2 bases from V and 3 bases from J; bases unmatched to any gene: 2. Germline V lookup: CDR1 SGHTA, CDR2 FQGNSA. The CDR3 runs to 15 residues. The CDR3: CASSLNRGHYNEQFF. CDR3 nucleotides: TGTGCCAGCAGCTTAAACAGGGGGCACTACAATGAGCAGTTCTTC.

The V and J genes are TRBV18 and TRBJ1-5, with D possibly matching TRBD1 (5 bases). Trimming shortened V by 1 base and J by 6 bases, and 22 bases separated the two germline ends. Per germline, CDR1 KGHSH and CDR2 LQKENI. This CDR3 spans 18 amino acids. The CDR3 bases are TGTGCCAGCTCACCACTTTCTTTAACGGGCACAGGTCTTCAGCCCCAGCATTTT. Translated: CASSPLSLTGTGLQPQHF.

The chain recombines TRBV19 with TRBJ2-2; TRBD1 matches at 8 bases. Germline V lookup: CDR1 LNHDA, CDR2 SQIVND (reference sequence). V was clipped by 6 bases and J by 3 bases; unmatched bases: 9. This CDR3 region has 16 residues. As DNA, the CDR3 is TGTGCCAGTAGCCGGACAGGGTTGGTGGACACCGGGGAGCTGTTTTTT. This gives the protein CASSRTGLVDTGELFF.

This clone occurred a few times. The rearrangement uses TRBV28 and TRBJ2-7; TRBD1 aligns across 7 bases. The CDR3 contains 14 residues. Germline V lookup: CDR1 MDHEN, CDR2 SYDVKM. V gave up 6 bases and J gave up 3 bases; unmatched junction bases: 8. CDR3 sequence (DNA): TGTGCCAGCAGACGACAGGGATCCAACTACGAGCAGTACTTC. Translation: CASRRQGSNYEQYF.

V is TRBV4-2 and J is TRBJ2-5, with 8 nucleotides matching TRBD2. The trim removed 1 base at V and 5 bases at J, leaving 6 bases unmatched. From germline, CDR1 is LGHNA and CDR2 YNFKEQ. The CDR3 covers 15 residues. CDR3 amino acids: CASSQGRAGEETQYF. In nucleotides, the CDR3 is TGTGCCAGCAGCCAAGGAAGAGCGGGGGAGGAGACCCAGTACTTC.

The gene calls are TRBV6-2 or TRBV6-3 and TRBJ2-7; TRBD1 agrees at 9 bases. The CDR3 loop spans 15 amino acids. V lost 4 bases, J lost 0 bases, and 4 bases stayed unmatched. Germline V gene sequence: CDR1 MNHEY, CDR2 SVGEGT. CDR3 residues: CASSLNRGPSYEQYF. The CDR3 region has the DNA TGTGCCAGCAGTTTAAACAGGGGGCCCTCCTACGAGCAGTACTTC.

The chain recombines TRBV27 with TRBJ2-1; unclear D gene. This CDR3 region has 14 residues. CDR1 is MNHEY and CDR2 is SMNVEV in the germline V gene (reference sequence). The V and J ends lost 6 bases and 4 bases respectively, with 13 bases between them. This CDR3 is CASSTKRLYNEQFF. The CDR3 DNA follows: TGTGCCAGCAGCACCAAGAGACTGTACAATGAGCAGTTCTTC.

The V call is TRBV18, the J call TRBJ2-5; 13 bases align to TRBD2. After removal of 3 bases from V and 4 bases from J, the junction contained 8 bases not matched to a gene. This CDR3 comprises 17 residues. Germline CDR1 and CDR2: KGHSH and LQKENI. The CDR3 spells CASSPRLAGGQAETQYF. CDR3 DNA: TGTGCCAGCTCACCTAGACTAGCGGGAGGCCAGGCAGAGACCCAGTACTTC.

V usage is TRBV30 and J usage is TRBJ1-4; no reliable D call. This CDR3 is 13 amino acids long. Germline V gene lookup returns CDR1 GTSNPN and CDR2 SVGIG (reference sequence). V shed 5 bases and J shed 3 bases, with 10 bases lying between them. CDR3 sequence: CAWAMQANEKLFF. The CDR3 coding sequence is TGTGCCTGGGCGATGCAGGCTAATGAAAAACTGTTTTTT.

The V gene is TRBV6-5, the J gene TRBJ2-7, with a weak D call TRBD1 (6 bases). Germline V gene data show CDR1 as MNHEY and CDR2 as SVGAGI. CDR3 length equals 13 residues. V lost 4 bases and J 5 bases, leaving 12 bases between the germline ends. The CDR3 DNA sequence: TGTGCCAGCAGTTCCTATAACAGGGACGAGCAGTACTTC. The encoded protein is CASSSYNRDEQYF.

This clone showed up just a few times. The chain uses TRBV19 and TRBJ1-4, with D unresolved. This CDR3 contains 13 residues. Trimming took 9 bases from V and 3 from J, leaving 11 bases between them. Germline CDR1 LNHDA, CDR2 SQIVND (reference sequence). CDR3 protein: CASIRAPNEKLFF. In DNA form, the CDR3 reads TGTGCCAGCATCCGCGCCCCTAATGAAAAACTGTTTTTT.

This rearrangement joins TRBV7-2 to TRBJ2-3; 8 positions match TRBD2. V was clipped by 6 bases and J by 3 bases; unmatched bases: 8. Looked up from germline, CDR1 is SGHTA and CDR2 is FQGNSA. The CDR3 has 15 residues. The CDR3 sequence is CASRPPGLETDTQYF. The CDR3 DNA reads as TGTGCCAGCAGGCCCCCGGGACTAGAAACAGATACGCAGTATTTT. The full variable domain, completed using reference TRBV7-2 and TRBJ2-3, is GAGVSQSPSNKVTEKGKDVELRCDPISGHTALYWYRQSLGQGLEFLIYFQGNSAPDKSGLPSDRFSAERTGGSVSTLTIQRTQQEDSAVYLCASRPPGLETDTQYFGPGTRLTVL.

The rearrangement links TRBV9 to TRBJ2-3; 7 bases fit TRBD2. The CDR3 has 16 amino acids. The V gene's germline CDR1 is SGDLS and CDR2 YYNGEE. Trimming cost V 7 bases and J 1 base; bases outside gene matches: 12. As DNA, the CDR3 is TGTGCCAGCTCCGGGATCAGCGGGGCTCGCACAGATACGCAGTATTTT. It translates to CASSGISGARTDTQYF.

V is TRBV5-5 and J is TRBJ1-2, with D perhaps matching TRBD1 (6 bases). CDR1 SGHKS and CDR2 YYEKEE come from the germline V gene (reference sequence). V dropped 2 bases and J dropped 4 bases, with 6 bases sitting between them. This CDR3 is built from 12 residues. CDR3: CASSLGGYGYTF. CDR3 sequence (DNA): TGTGCCAGCAGCTTAGGGGGCTATGGCTACACCTTC.

The rearrangement links TRBV4-2 to TRBJ2-7; no clear D gene. CDR1 is LGHNA, CDR2 YNFKEQ, per germline. Trimming stripped 1 base from V and 3 bases from J, with 7 bases between. The CDR3 runs 13 residues. This CDR3 reads CASSQVTFYEQYF. CDR3 nucleotide sequence: TGTGCCAGCAGCCAAGTTACATTCTACGAGCAGTACTTC.